Following are 22 T cell receptor beta chains from one sample sequenced in a study of cytotoxic CD8 clonotypes in ibrutinib-treated CLL. The repertoire was sequenced with immunoSEQ multiplex PCR; TCRdb's copy has only in-frame clones and lacks some. This table has 100,000 or so clones, 50% to 65% appearing once. The sequencing used PBMCs, collected after 24 months of ibrutinib treatment. Every receptor here comes from a human donor with chronic lymphocytic leukemia.

This clone was detected only a few times. The chain is built from TRBV6-5 and TRBJ1-4; D might be TRBD1 (5 bases). The CDR3 length is 14 residues. Looked up from germline, CDR1 is MNHEY and CDR2 is SVGAGI. V gave up 6 bases and J gave up 8 bases, with 16 bases separating them. CDR3 nucleotide sequence: TGTGCCAGCAGCCCGGGGCCGAGAGAGGAAAAACTGTTTTTT. Protein product: CASSPGPREEKLFF.

This chain connects TRBV5-6 to TRBJ2-5, with 12 positions matching TRBD2. V gave up 1 base and J gave up 4 bases; unmatched junction bases: 2. Germline assignment: CDR1 SGHDT and CDR2 YYEEEE. The CDR3 totals 15 residues. The CDR3 here is CASSLTSGGRETQYF. The CDR3, as DNA: TGTGCCAGCAGCTTGACTAGCGGGGGGCGAGAGACCCAGTACTTC.

This clone occurred a few times. The CDR3 bases are TGTGCCAGCAGCGTAGCCCCACAGGGGTCGGGCACAGATACGCAGTATTTT. Its protein is CASSVAPQGSGTDTQYF. The chain has TRBV9 and TRBJ2-3, with 7 bases that match TRBD1. After removal of 0 bases from V and 1 base from J, the junction contained 8 bases not matched to a gene. This CDR3 spans 17 amino acids. The V gene's germline CDR1 is SGDLS and CDR2 YYNGEE.

This rearrangement joins TRBV2 to TRBJ2-3; TRBD1 aligns across 7 bases. CDR3 length: 12 amino acids. Germline V lookup: CDR1 SNHLY, CDR2 FYNNEI. Unmatched junction bases numbered 5, after V lost 8 bases and J lost 6 bases. This CDR3 is CASGVRGDTQYF. The DNA for the CDR3 is TGTGCCAGCGGGGTCAGGGGGGATACGCAGTATTTT.

The V gene is TRBV6-5, the J gene TRBJ2-5, with 9 bases fitting TRBD2. The V segment lost 9 bases and the J segment 3 bases; nucleotides outside the gene matches: 5. This CDR3 has 13 residues. Per the germline V gene, CDR1 is MNHEY and CDR2 is SVGAGI. CDR3 loop: CASLPSGEETQYF. Here the CDR3 DNA reads TGTGCCAGTTTACCTAGCGGGGAAGAGACCCAGTACTTC.

V is TRBV28 and J is TRBJ1-6; no reliable D call. Per the germline V gene, CDR1 is MDHEN and CDR2 is SYDVKM. The CDR3 loop spans 16 amino acids. Between the trimmed V and J ends, which lost 5 bases and 9 bases, there was a span of 20 bases. CDR3 DNA sequence: TGTGCCAGCAGTCATAGGGTTTCGTTTCTGGGTTCACCCCTCCACTTT. Encoded protein: CASSHRVSFLGSPLHF.

V and J are TRBV5-1 and TRBJ2-2; the D gene is possibly TRBD2 (5 bases). V was trimmed by 1 base and J by 6 bases, leaving 7 bases between them. Germline V lookup: CDR1 SGHRS, CDR2 YFSETQ. The CDR3 consists of 13 residues. DNA of the CDR3: TGCGCCAGCAGCTTGACCGGGGCCGGGGAGCTGTTTTTT. It codes for CASSLTGAGELFF.

V usage is TRBV20-1 and J usage is TRBJ2-1; D remains unclear. V was cut by 6 bases and J by 2 bases, with 5 bases left in between. The CDR3 loop spans 11 amino acids. CDR1 and CDR2 from the germline V gene are DFQATT and SNEGSKA (reference sequence). The CDR3 sequence is CSASAYNEQFF. As DNA, the CDR3 is TGCAGTGCCTCTGCCTACAATGAGCAGTTCTTC.

This clone occurred a few times. V is TRBV6-6 and J is TRBJ1-5; 7 bases are shared with TRBD1. CDR1 and CDR2 from the germline V gene are MNHNY and SVGAGI (reference sequence). After removal of 6 bases from V and 2 bases from J, the junction contained 7 bases not matched to a gene. There are 15 residues in the CDR3. In nucleotides, the CDR3 is TGTGCCAGCAGGTCAGGGGGAGGAGGCAATCAGCCCCAGCATTTT. The encoded protein is CASRSGGGGNQPQHF.

This clone is medium-sized in the sample. This chain joins TRBV19 and TRBJ1-4, with D unclear. The V gene's germline CDR1 is LNHDA and CDR2 SQIVND (reference sequence). The CDR3 is made up of 13 amino acids. The V and J ends lost 7 bases and 0 bases respectively, with 6 bases between them. The CDR3 DNA is TGTGCCAGTAAGCTGTCAACTAATGAAAAACTGTTTTTT. Amino acids: CASKLSTNEKLFF.

The rearrangement links TRBV6-1 to TRBJ2-7; TRBD2 matches at 12 bases. The CDR3 sequence is 16 residues long. Germline V CDR1 and CDR2: MNHNS, SASEGT. Trimming removed 4 bases from V and 2 bases from J; junction bases left unmatched: 6. The chain's CDR3 is CASSATLAGGPYEQYF. DNA of the CDR3: TGTGCCAGCAGTGCTACACTAGCGGGGGGTCCCTACGAGCAGTACTTC.

CDR3 region: CASSSTGLYTEAFF. The CDR3 DNA reads TGTGCCAGCAGTTCGACAGGGTTGTACACTGAAGCTTTCTTT. The genes are TRBV28 and TRBJ1-1; 7 positions match TRBD1. The CDR3 covers 14 residues. Germline V gives CDR1 MDHEN, CDR2 SYDVKM. The J segment lost 3 bases and the V segment lost 4 bases, leaving 5 bases of the junction unmatched.

This clone has a handful of counts. This sequence joins TRBV19 and TRBJ2-3; 8 nucleotides align to TRBD1. The CDR3 runs to 15 residues. CDR1 LNHDA and CDR2 SQIVND come from the germline V gene (reference sequence). J lost 2 bases, V lost 4 bases, and 5 bases had no gene match. CDR3 in DNA: TGTGCCAGTAGTACTCCGACAGGGGACACAGATACGCAGTATTTT. This sequence encodes CASSTPTGDTDTQYF.

This clone was observed at least ten times. V is TRBV28 and J is TRBJ2-7; D gene unclear. CDR1 and CDR2 from the germline V gene are MDHEN and SYDVKM. The CDR3 runs 12 residues. With 6 bases removed from V and 4 bases from J, the gap between germline ends came to 10 bases. The CDR3 loop reads CASRGRAYEQYF. DNA of the CDR3: TGTGCCAGCAGGGGTCGGGCATACGAGCAGTACTTC.

The V gene is TRBV5-1, the J gene TRBJ1-1; 7 bases are a match to TRBD1. The CDR3 contains 17 residues. Germline V lookup: CDR1 SGHRS, CDR2 YFSETQ. With V trimmed by 0 bases and J by 5 bases, 13 bases remained unmatched. CDR3 sequence (DNA): TGCGCCAGCAGCTTGGAGGGGGACAGCGGTTCGAGGACTGAAGCTTTCTTT. Amino acid sequence: CASSLEGDSGSRTEAFF.

V and J are TRBV5-6 and TRBJ2-2; 8 bases fit TRBD2. Trimming at V came to 7 bases and at J to 7 bases, leaving 9 bases not matched to a gene. The CDR3 loop spans 14 amino acids. Germline values: CDR1 SGHDT, CDR2 YYEEEE. CDR3 region: CASDRGGLSGELFF. CDR3 nucleotide sequence: TGTGCCAGCGACCGCGGGGGGCTAAGCGGGGAGCTGTTTTTT.

This clone has only a few counts. Different DNA sequences within this sample yield the same CDR3. CDR3 amino acids: CASSFAGGTEAFF. DNA for the CDR3: TGTGCCAGCAGCTTTGCGGGGGGCACTGAAGCTTTCTTT. This chain links TRBV7-3 with TRBJ1-1; D possibly corresponds to TRBD1 (5 bases). The length of the CDR3 is 13 residues. The germline V and J ends were trimmed by 3 bases and 4 bases, with 9 bases remaining between them. The germline V gene has CDR1 SGHTA and CDR2 FQGTGA.

The table lists this clone with a count of one. This chain links TRBV30 with TRBJ2-7; 7 nucleotides line up with TRBD1. The CDR3 loop spans 13 amino acids. The V gene's germline CDR1 is GTSNPN and CDR2 SVGIG (reference sequence). V dropped 8 bases and J dropped 0; count of bases not matched to a gene: 7. The CDR3 coding sequence is TGTGCCGGGACAGCTTATCTCTCCTACGAGCAGTACTTC. It yields the protein CAGTAYLSYEQYF. The complete variable domain, with remaining parts taken from reference TRBV30 and TRBJ2-7, reads SQTIHQWPATLVQPVGSPLSLECTVEGTSNPNLYWYRQAAGRGLQLLFYSVGIGQISSEVPQNLSASRPQDRQFILSSKKLLLSDSGFYLCAGTAYLSYEQYFGPGTRLTVT.

The rearrangement links TRBV7-9 to TRBJ2-5; D is undetermined. Deletions cut 3 bases from V and 3 bases from J, with 11 bases between. The CDR3 is made up of 14 amino acids. Germline values: CDR1 SEHNR, CDR2 FQNEAQ (reference sequence). The CDR3: CASSFLHWKETQYF. The CDR3 nucleotides read TGTGCCAGCAGCTTTTTGCATTGGAAAGAGACCCAGTACTTC.

V usage is TRBV10-1 and J usage is TRBJ2-2; no firm D call. The CDR3 is made up of 13 amino acids. From germline, CDR1 is WNHNN and CDR2 SYGVQD (reference sequence). Trimming stripped 4 bases from V and 3 bases from J, with 6 bases between. The CDR3 loop is CASSGLDTGELFF. In DNA, the CDR3 is TGCGCCAGCAGTGGACTCGACACCGGGGAGCTGTTTTTT.

The V gene is TRBV7-2, the J gene TRBJ2-7; D call uncertain. V was clipped by 5 bases and J by 4 bases, with 12 bases between them. CDR3 size: 13 residues. The germline gives CDR1 SGHTA, CDR2 FQGNSA. The DNA of the CDR3 is TGTGCCAGCAGCCAACTCGGCGGATACGAGCAGTACTTC. This translates into CASSQLGGYEQYF.

The chain carries TRBV7-9 and TRBJ1-1, with D unclear. This CDR3 spans 14 amino acids. From germline, CDR1 is SEHNR and CDR2 FQNEAQ (reference sequence). Between the trimmed V and J ends, which lost 5 bases and 1 base, there was a span of 11 bases. CDR3 bases: TGTGCCAGCAGCCCCCAACTGGAGAACACTGAAGCTTTCTTT. It encodes CASSPQLENTEAFF.